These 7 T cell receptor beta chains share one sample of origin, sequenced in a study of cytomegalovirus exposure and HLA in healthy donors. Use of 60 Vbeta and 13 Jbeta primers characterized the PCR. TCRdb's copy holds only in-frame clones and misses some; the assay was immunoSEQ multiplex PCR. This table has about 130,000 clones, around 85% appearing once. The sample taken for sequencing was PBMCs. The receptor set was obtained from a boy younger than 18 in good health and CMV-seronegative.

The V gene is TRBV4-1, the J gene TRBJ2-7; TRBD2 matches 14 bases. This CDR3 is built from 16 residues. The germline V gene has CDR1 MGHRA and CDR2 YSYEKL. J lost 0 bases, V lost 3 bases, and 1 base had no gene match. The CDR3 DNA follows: TGCGCCAGCAGCCAGGGGACTAGCGGGAGCTCCTACGAGCAGTACTTC. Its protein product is CASSQGTSGSSYEQYF.

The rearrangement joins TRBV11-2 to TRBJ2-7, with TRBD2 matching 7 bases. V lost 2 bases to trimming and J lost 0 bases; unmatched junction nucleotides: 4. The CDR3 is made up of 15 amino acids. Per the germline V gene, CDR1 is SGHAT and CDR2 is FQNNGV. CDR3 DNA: TGTGCCAGCAGCTTATCGCCTAGCGGCTCCTACGAGCAGTACTTC. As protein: CASSLSPSGSYEQYF.

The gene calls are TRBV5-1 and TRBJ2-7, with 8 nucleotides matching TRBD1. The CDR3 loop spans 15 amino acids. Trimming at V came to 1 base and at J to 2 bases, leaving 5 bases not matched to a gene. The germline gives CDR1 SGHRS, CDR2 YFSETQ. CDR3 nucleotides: TGCGCCAGCAGCTTGCTACAGGGGGAAACCTACGAGCAGTACTTC. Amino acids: CASSLLQGETYEQYF.

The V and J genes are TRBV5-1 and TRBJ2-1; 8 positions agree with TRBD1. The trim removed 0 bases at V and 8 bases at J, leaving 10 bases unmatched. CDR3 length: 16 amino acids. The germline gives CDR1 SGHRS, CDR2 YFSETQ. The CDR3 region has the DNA TGCGCCAGCAGCTTGGGGTCAGGGGGCCCCTCGGATGAGCAGTTCTTC. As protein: CASSLGSGGPSDEQFF.

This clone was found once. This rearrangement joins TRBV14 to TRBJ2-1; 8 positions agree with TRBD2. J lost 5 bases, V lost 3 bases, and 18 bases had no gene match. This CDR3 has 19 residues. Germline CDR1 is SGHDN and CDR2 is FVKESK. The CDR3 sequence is CASSHAKKAGLVLHNEQFF. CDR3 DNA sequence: TGTGCCAGCAGCCATGCCAAGAAAGCGGGACTAGTCTTGCACAATGAGCAGTTCTTC.

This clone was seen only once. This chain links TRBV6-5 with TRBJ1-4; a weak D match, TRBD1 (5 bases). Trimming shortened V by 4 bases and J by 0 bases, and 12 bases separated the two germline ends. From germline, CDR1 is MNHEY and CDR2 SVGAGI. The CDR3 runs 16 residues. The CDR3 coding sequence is TGTGCCAGCAGTTCCCTTAGGGGTGCAACTAATGAAAAACTGTTTTTT. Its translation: CASSSLRGATNEKLFF.

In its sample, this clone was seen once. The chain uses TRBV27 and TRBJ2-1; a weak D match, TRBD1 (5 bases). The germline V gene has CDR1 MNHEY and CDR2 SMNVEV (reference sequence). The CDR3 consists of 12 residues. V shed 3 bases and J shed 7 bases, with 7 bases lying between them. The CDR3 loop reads CASSFGANEQFF. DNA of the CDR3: TGTGCCAGCAGTTTTGGGGCGAATGAGCAGTTCTTC.